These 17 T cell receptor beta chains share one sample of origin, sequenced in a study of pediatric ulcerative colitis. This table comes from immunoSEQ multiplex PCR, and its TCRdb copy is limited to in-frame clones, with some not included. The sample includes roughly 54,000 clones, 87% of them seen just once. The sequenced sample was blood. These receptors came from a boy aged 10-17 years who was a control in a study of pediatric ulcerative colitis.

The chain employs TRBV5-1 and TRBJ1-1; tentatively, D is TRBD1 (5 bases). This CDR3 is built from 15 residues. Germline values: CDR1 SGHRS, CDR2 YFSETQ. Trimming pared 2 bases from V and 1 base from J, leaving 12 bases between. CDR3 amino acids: CASSFTGGTNTEAFF. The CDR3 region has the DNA TGCGCCAGCAGCTTTACAGGTGGGACGAACACTGAAGCTTTCTTT.

CDR3 residues: CASSFGFGNTEAFF. Here the CDR3 DNA reads TGTGCCAGCAGTTTTGGGTTTGGGAACACTGAAGCTTTCTTT. The chain employs TRBV27 and TRBJ1-1; D gene ambiguous. This CDR3 is built from 14 residues. Germline V gives CDR1 MNHEY, CDR2 SMNVEV (reference sequence). V shed 3 bases and J shed 1 base, with 9 bases lying between them.

This CDR3 is CASSQDEGITGLDEQFF. The DNA for the CDR3 is TGTGCCAGCAGCCAAGACGAAGGGATTACCGGGTTAGATGAGCAGTTCTTC. The genes are TRBV5-4 and TRBJ2-1; D is unclear. This CDR3 region has 17 residues. V was pared by 4 bases and J by 8 bases, with 25 bases between. Germline V lookup: CDR1 SGHNT, CDR2 YYREEE (reference sequence).

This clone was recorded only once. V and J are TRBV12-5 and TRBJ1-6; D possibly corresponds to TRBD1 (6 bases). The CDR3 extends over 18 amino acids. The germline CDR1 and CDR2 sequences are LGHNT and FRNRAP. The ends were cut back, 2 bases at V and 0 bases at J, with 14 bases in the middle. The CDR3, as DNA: TGTGCTAGTGGTTTGTCCAGGGGACTAAGCTCCTATAATTCACCCCTCCACTTT. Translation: CASGLSRGLSSYNSPLHF.

The CDR3 sequence: CASSLYGGGGQPQHF. The CDR3 region has the DNA TGTGCCAGCAGTTTATACGGGGGAGGGGGTCAGCCCCAGCATTTT. This sequence joins TRBV27 and TRBJ1-5, with D maybe TRBD1 (6 bases). This CDR3 has 15 amino acids. Germline-derived CDR1 and CDR2 are MNHEY and SMNVEV (reference sequence). The V end was cut by 1 base, the J end by 6 bases, with 13 bases between.

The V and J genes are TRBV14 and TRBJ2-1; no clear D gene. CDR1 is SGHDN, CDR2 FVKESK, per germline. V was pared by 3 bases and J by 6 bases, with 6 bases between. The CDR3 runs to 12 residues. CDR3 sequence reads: CASSQTFNEQFF. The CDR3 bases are TGTGCCAGCAGCCAGACTTTCAATGAGCAGTTCTTC.

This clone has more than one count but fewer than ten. The chain's CDR3 is CASSLSMDDYGYTF. The CDR3 coding sequence is TGTGCCAGCAGCTTATCAATGGATGACTATGGCTACACCTTC. The J gene is TRBJ1-2, the V gene TRBV7-2, with unresolved D. This CDR3 contains 14 residues. Trimming took 2 bases from V and 3 from J, leaving 10 bases between them. Germline CDR1 SGHTA, CDR2 FQGNSA.

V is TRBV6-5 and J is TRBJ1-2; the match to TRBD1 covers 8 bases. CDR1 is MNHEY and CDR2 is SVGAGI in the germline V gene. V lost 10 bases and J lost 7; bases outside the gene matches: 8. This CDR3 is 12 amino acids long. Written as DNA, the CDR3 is TGTGCCACCAAGGACAGGGTTGTTGGCTACACCTTC. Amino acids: CATKDRVVGYTF.

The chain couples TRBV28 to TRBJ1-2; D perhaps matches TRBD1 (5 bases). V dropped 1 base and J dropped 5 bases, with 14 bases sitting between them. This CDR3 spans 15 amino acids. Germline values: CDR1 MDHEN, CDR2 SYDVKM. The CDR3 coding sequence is TGTGCCAGCAGTTTATACCCGACAGACAAGTATGGCTACACCTTC. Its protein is CASSLYPTDKYGYTF.

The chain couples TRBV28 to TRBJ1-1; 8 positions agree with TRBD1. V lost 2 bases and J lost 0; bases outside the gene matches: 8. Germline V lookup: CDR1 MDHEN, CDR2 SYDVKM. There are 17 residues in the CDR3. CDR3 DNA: TGTGCCAGCAGTTTACGCAGGGGGCCAGAATTGAACACTGAAGCTTTCTTT. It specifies CASSLRRGPELNTEAFF.

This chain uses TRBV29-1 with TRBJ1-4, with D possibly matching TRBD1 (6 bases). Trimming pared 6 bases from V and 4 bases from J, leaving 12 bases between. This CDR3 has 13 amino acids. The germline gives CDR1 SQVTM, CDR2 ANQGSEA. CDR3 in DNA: TGCAGCGTCACGACAGGCTATAATGAAAAACTGTTTTTT. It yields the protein CSVTTGYNEKLFF.

The CDR3 DNA reads TGTGCCATCAGCCCCTCGGGGGTTAATGAAAAACTGTTTTTT. Residues: CAISPSGVNEKLFF. This chain uses TRBV10-3 with TRBJ1-4; D is possibly TRBD1 (5 bases). This CDR3 spans 14 amino acids. Germline CDR1 reads ENHRY; CDR2 reads SYGVKD. V dropped 6 bases and J dropped 4 bases, with 12 bases sitting between them.

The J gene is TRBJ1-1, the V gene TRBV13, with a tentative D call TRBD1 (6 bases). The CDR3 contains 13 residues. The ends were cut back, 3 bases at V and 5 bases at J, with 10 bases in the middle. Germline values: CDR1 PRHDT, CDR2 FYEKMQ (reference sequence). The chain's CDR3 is CASSFAGATEAFF. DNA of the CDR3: TGTGCCAGCAGCTTTGCAGGGGCGACTGAAGCTTTCTTT.

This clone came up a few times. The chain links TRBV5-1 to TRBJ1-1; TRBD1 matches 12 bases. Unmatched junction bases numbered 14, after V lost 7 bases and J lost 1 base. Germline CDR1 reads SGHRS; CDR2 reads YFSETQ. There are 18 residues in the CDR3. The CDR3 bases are TGCGCCAGCCAGGGACAGGGGGCTTTTGATTTATGGAACACTGAAGCTTTCTTT. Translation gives CASQGQGAFDLWNTEAFF.

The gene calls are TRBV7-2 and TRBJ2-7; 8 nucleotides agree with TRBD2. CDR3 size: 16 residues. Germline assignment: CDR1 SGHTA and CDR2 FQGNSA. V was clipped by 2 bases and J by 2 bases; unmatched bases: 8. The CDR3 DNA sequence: TGTGCCAGCAGCTTAAGTTTGGCGGGGGGTACCTACGAGCAGTACTTC. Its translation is CASSLSLAGGTYEQYF.

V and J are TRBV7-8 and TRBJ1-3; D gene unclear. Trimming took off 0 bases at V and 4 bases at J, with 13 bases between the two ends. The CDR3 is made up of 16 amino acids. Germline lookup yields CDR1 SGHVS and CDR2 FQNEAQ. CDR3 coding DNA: TGTGCCAGCAGCTTAGCTCGCTTCTCGGGCGGAAACACCATATATTTT. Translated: CASSLARFSGGNTIYF.

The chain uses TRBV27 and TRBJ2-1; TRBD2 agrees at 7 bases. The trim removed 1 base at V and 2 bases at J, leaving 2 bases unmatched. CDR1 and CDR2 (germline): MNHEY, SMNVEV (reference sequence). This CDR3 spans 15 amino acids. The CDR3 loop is CASSLFAGAYNEQFF. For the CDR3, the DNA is TGTGCCAGCAGTTTATTTGCGGGAGCCTACAATGAGCAGTTCTTC.